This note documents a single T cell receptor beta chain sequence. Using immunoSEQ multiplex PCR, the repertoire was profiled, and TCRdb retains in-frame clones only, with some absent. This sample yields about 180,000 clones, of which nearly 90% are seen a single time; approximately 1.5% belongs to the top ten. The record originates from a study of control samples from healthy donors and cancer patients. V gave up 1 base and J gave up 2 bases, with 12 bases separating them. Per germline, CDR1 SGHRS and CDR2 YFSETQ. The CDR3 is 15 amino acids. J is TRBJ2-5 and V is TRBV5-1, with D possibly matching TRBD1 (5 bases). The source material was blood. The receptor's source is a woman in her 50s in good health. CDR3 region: CASSLSLTVQETQYF. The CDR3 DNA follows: TGCGCCAGCAGCTTGAGTTTGACAGTACAAGAGACCCAGTACTTC.